What follows are 29 T cell receptor beta chains derived from one specimen sequenced in a study of regulatory T cells in long-lasting Graves disease. According to the study, TCR beta libraries were built with iRepertoire HTBI primers and CDR3-region Arm-PCR. TCRdb processed the multiplex PCR reads anew with MiXCR; each CDR3 protein has one entry. Of approximately 270,000 distinct CDR3 sequences listed, roughly 18% were seen once; the top ten hold 12% to 15%. The time point denotes: newly diagnosed GD, antithyroid drugs for less than 3 months. Extracted RNA from PBMCs served as the source of the TCR library. These data are also associated with another study on T cells in Graves' hyperthyroidism and ophthalmopathy.

The sequencing used peripheral blood mononuclear cells (PBMCs), collected at new diagnosis, from a patient treated with antithyroid drugs. The receptors stem from a woman in her thirties with Graves disease.

The sample holds many counts of this clonotype. This chain uses TRBV4-1 with TRBJ2-2; TRBD1 matches at 7 bases. The CDR3 extends over 15 amino acids. The germline V gene encodes CDR1 MGHRA and CDR2 YSYEKL. J gave up 5 bases and V 1 base, and 4 bases lay outside the gene matches. The CDR3 nucleotides read TGCGCCAGCAGCCAAGCGTCAGGGGGAACCGGGGAGCTGTTTTTT. Its translation: CASSQASGGTGELFF.

A few counts support this clonotype. V gene TRBV25-1 combines with J gene TRBJ2-3; TRBD2 matches at 8 bases. Trimming removed 7 bases from V and 6 bases from J; junction bases left unmatched: 9. The germline V gene encodes CDR1 MGHDK and CDR2 SYGVNS. The CDR3 runs to 14 residues. This CDR3 is CASKRTGGPDTQYF. DNA of the CDR3: TGTGCCAGCAAGAGAACGGGGGGGCCTGATACGCAGTATTTT. Full variable domain (outside the CDR3, taken from reference TRBV25-1 and TRBJ2-3): EADIYQTPRYLVIGTGKKITLECSQTMGHDKMYWYQQDPGMELHLIHYSYGVNSTEKGDLSSESTVSRIRTEHFPLTLESARPSHTSQYLCASKRTGGPDTQYFGPGTRLTVL.

This clonotype was seen many times. The DNA for the CDR3 is TGTGCCAGCAGCCTGATCAGGGGTAACATTCAGTACTTC. As protein: CASSLIRGNIQYF. The chain links TRBV11-2 to TRBJ2-4, with D possibly TRBD1 on 6 matching bases. The germline CDR1 and CDR2 sequences are SGHAT and FQNNGV. This CDR3 contains 13 residues. V lost 5 bases and J lost 7, with 12 bases in between.

A few counts support this clonotype. The chain recombines TRBV29-1 with TRBJ2-3; 8 bases fit TRBD2. Losses at the gene ends were 7 bases for V and 1 base for J; bases not matched to a gene: 4. This CDR3 is 13 amino acids long. Germline V gene lookup returns CDR1 SQVTM and CDR2 ANQGSEA. DNA of the CDR3: TGCAGCGGGAAGACTAGCGGCACAGATACGCAGTATTTT. Amino acids: CSGKTSGTDTQYF.

There are many counts of this clonotype. The CDR3 nucleotides read TGTGCCAGTGGGACAGCTAGGGAGCAGTACTTC. Translation gives CASGTAREQYF. This chain links TRBV12-3 or TRBV12-4 with TRBJ2-7; the match to TRBD1 covers 7 bases. This CDR3 comprises 11 residues. J lost 7 bases, V lost 9 bases, and 6 bases had no gene match.

This sequence joins TRBV15 and TRBJ1-5, with D tentatively TRBD1 (6 bases). Germline V gene data show CDR1 as LNHNV and CDR2 as YYDKDF (reference sequence). V lost 8 bases, J lost 6 bases, and 17 bases lay in between. The CDR3 has 14 residues. CDR3 residues: CATGPRGMSQPQHF. CDR3 sequence (DNA): TGTGCCACCGGGCCGAGGGGGATGAGTCAGCCCCAGCATTTT.

This clonotype came up many times. This rearrangement joins TRBV2 to TRBJ2-7; D not certain. CDR3 length: 13 residues. Trimming took off 4 bases at V and 3 bases at J, with 10 bases between the two ends. Germline CDR1 and CDR2: SNHLY and FYNNEI. The CDR3 spells CASSVGRDYEQYF. The CDR3 nucleotides are TGTGCCAGCAGTGTTGGCAGAGACTACGAGCAGTACTTC.

A note on this clonotype: This may come from a read error, since a much larger clone is one base off. The V and J genes are TRBV20-1 and TRBJ2-5, with TRBD1 matching over 8 bases. The DNA matches TRBJ2-1 better at its end, which makes the J call doubtful. The CDR3 extends over 14 amino acids. The V gene's germline CDR1 is DFQATT and CDR2 SNEGSKA (reference sequence). The CDR3 region has the DNA TGCAGTGCTGTAACGGACAGGGCGGCCTACGAGCAGTTCTTC. Translating gives CSAVTDRAAYEQFF.

This clonotype was seen only a few times. This chain links TRBV6-5 with TRBJ1-2, with D perhaps TRBD1 (6 bases). V lost 4 bases to trimming and J lost 6 bases, with 9 bases between them. This CDR3 comprises 12 residues. Per the germline V gene, CDR1 is MNHEY and CDR2 is SVGAGI. The chain's CDR3 is CASSSTGDGYTF. The CDR3, as DNA: TGTGCCAGCAGTTCGACAGGCGATGGCTACACCTTC.

A word on this clonotype: Since a much larger clone is just one base distant, this may be a read error. A read error is likely, as this CDR3 ends without the conserved phenylalanine or tryptophan. V gene TRBV6-2 or TRBV6-3 combines with J gene TRBJ1-1; the D gene is possibly TRBD1 (6 bases). This CDR3 is 14 amino acids long. Germline V gene lookup returns CDR1 MNHEY and CDR2 SVGEGT. Deletions cut 5 bases from V and 5 bases from J, with 15 bases between. CDR3 coding DNA: TGTGCCAGCAGTCCACAGGGAATTTCGACTGAAGCTTTCTTA. It is translated as CASSPQGISTEAFL.

This clonotype has at least ten counts. The chain couples TRBV6-1 to TRBJ2-3, with 7 bases fitting TRBD1. The CDR3 loop spans 15 amino acids. Looked up from germline, CDR1 is MNHNS and CDR2 is SASEGT. With 6 bases clipped from V and 1 base from J, the junction kept 7 bases outside the gene matches. The DNA for the CDR3 is TGTGCCAGCAGGTATCGCGACAGGGGCACAGATACGCAGTATTTT. It yields the protein CASRYRDRGTDTQYF.

The sample holds many counts of this clonotype. The CDR3 region has the DNA TGTGCCACCAGCAGAGGTGGTAGCGGGGGATACGAGCAGTTCTTC. Translated, it gives CATSRGGSGGYEQFF. The rearrangement uses TRBV15 and TRBJ2-3, with 9 bases matching TRBD2. The J call may be incorrect, as the DNA end agrees better with TRBJ2-1. This CDR3 spans 15 amino acids. Germline V gene sequence: CDR1 LNHNV, CDR2 YYDKDF (reference sequence).

The J gene is TRBJ1-1, the V gene TRBV30, with a tentative D call TRBD1 (5 bases). Per the germline V gene, CDR1 is GTSNPN and CDR2 is SVGIG (reference sequence). The V end lost 2 bases, the J end lost 10 bases, and 14 bases lay between the germline ends. This CDR3 contains 12 residues. The CDR3 region has the DNA TGTGCCTGGAGTTCGGGGCTAGGAGGAGCTTTCTTT. Translating it yields CAWSSGLGGAFF.

The table lists this clonotype with many counts. The chain carries TRBV3-1 and TRBJ2-1; D is unresolved. This CDR3 spans 13 amino acids. In germline, CDR1 is LGHDT, CDR2 YNNKEL (reference sequence). V was trimmed by 6 bases and J by 6 bases, leaving 12 bases between them. The CDR3 loop reads CASRPRVTNEQFF. The DNA of the CDR3 is TGTGCCAGCAGACCCCGGGTTACCAATGAGCAGTTCTTC.

This clonotype was found a few times. CDR3 nucleotides: TGTGCCAGCCAAACTGGGGCCAACGTCCTGACTTTC. The encoded protein is CASQTGANVLTF. V and J are TRBV19 and TRBJ2-6; D is uncertain. Germline V gene data show CDR1 as LNHDA and CDR2 as SQIVND (reference sequence). The CDR3 runs to 12 residues. Trimming took 9 bases from V and 2 from J, leaving 5 bases between them.

This clonotype was seen many times. The rearrangement joins TRBV20-1 to TRBJ2-3; D may be TRBD2 (6 bases). Germline CDR1 reads DFQATT; CDR2 reads SNEGSKA (reference sequence). The CDR3 covers 15 residues. Trimming stripped 0 bases from V and 5 bases from J, with 15 bases between. CDR3 region: CSARESSASVDTQYF. The CDR3 DNA follows: TGCAGTGCTAGAGAGTCTAGCGCCTCAGTAGATACGCAGTATTTT.

This sequence joins TRBV6-1 and TRBJ1-1, with D possibly matching TRBD1 (6 bases). CDR3 length: 15 amino acids. Deletions cut 8 bases from V and 0 bases from J, with 16 bases between. Germline V lookup: CDR1 MNHNS, CDR2 SASEGT. The CDR3 DNA is TGTGCCAGCCTGCCTCAGGGGCCTCTGAACACTGAAGCTTTCTTT. This encodes CASLPQGPLNTEAFF.

This clonotype was picked up many times. In DNA, the CDR3 is TGTGCCAGCAGCCAAGGGGATTCTTCACCCCTCCACTTT. Its translation is CASSQGDSSPLHF. The chain is built from TRBV3-1 and TRBJ1-6; D ambiguous. The CDR3 consists of 13 residues. Germline V lookup: CDR1 LGHDT, CDR2 YNNKEL (reference sequence). Trimming removed 1 base at V and 9 bases at J, with 7 bases between.

This clonotype was detected many times. The chain uses TRBV5-1 and TRBJ1-1; no definite D call. The CDR3 spans 12 residues. Trimming left V 5 bases short and J 5 bases short, with 10 bases between. Per germline, CDR1 SGHRS and CDR2 YFSETQ. CDR3 region: CASREGKTEAFF. Written as DNA, the CDR3 is TGCGCCAGCAGGGAGGGAAAAACTGAAGCTTTCTTT.

This clonotype has just a few counts. A far larger clone is off by one base, so a read error is likely. The rearrangement uses TRBV13 and TRBJ2-3; 7 bases line up with TRBD1. With the DNA end fitting TRBJ2-1 better, the J assignment may be wrong. Per germline, CDR1 PRHDT and CDR2 FYEKMQ (reference sequence). The CDR3 extends over 13 amino acids. Written as DNA, the CDR3 is TGTGCCAGCAGCCCACCCAGGACAGGAGGGCAGTTCTTC. It is translated as CASSPPRTGGQFF.

This clonotype was counted ten times or more. The rearrangement joins TRBV20-1 to TRBJ1-1; D not certain. The germline gives CDR1 DFQATT, CDR2 SNEGSKA (reference sequence). V lost 1 base to trimming and J lost 1 base, with 13 bases between them. The CDR3 sequence is 15 residues long. CDR3 in amino acids: CSARGPTERNTEAFF. CDR3 nucleotides: TGCAGTGCTAGAGGCCCAACGGAGAGGAACACTGAAGCTTTCTTT.

Many counts were recorded for this clonotype. V gene TRBV4-1 combines with J gene TRBJ1-2, with 8 bases aligning to TRBD1. This CDR3 is built from 15 residues. The V gene's germline CDR1 is MGHRA and CDR2 YSYEKL. V lost 4 bases, J lost 4 bases, and 8 bases stayed unmatched. The CDR3 loop reads CASSLGRDRIYGYTF. The CDR3 DNA reads TGCGCCAGCAGCCTTGGGCGGGACAGGATCTATGGCTACACCTTC.

This clonotype has at least ten counts. This sequence joins TRBV6-9 and TRBJ2-1; 9 bases map to TRBD2. This CDR3 has 18 amino acids. Germline lookup yields CDR1 MNHGY and CDR2 SVAAGI. V was clipped by 3 bases and J by 4 bases; unmatched bases: 13. The CDR3 DNA reads as TGTGCCAGCAGTTACACGAGGAGTGTGGCGGGGGGGTACAATGAGCAGTTCTTC. Translated, it gives CASSYTRSVAGGYNEQFF.

This clonotype came up many times. This chain connects TRBV11-2 to TRBJ2-7; D gene ambiguous. V was clipped by 1 base and J by 0 bases, with 7 bases between them. CDR1 SGHAT and CDR2 FQNNGV come from the germline V gene. The CDR3 runs to 14 residues. The CDR3 sequence: CASSLGDGSYEQYF. The CDR3 DNA reads as TGTGCCAGCAGCTTAGGAGACGGCTCCTACGAGCAGTACTTC.

This clonotype was picked up many times. The chain couples TRBV6-1 to TRBJ1-2, with a weak D call TRBD1 (6 bases). The CDR3 is made up of 15 amino acids. Trimming left V 0 bases short and J 2 bases short, with 10 bases between. Germline CDR1 reads MNHNS; CDR2 reads SASEGT. This CDR3 reads CASSEAHGGNYGYTF. In DNA form, the CDR3 reads TGTGCCAGCAGTGAAGCGCATGGGGGCAACTATGGCTACACCTTC.

This clonotype was recorded at least ten times. The chain employs TRBV6-1 and TRBJ1-1, with D possibly being TRBD1 (5 bases). V lost 7 bases and J lost 5, with 11 bases in between. Germline loops: CDR1 MNHNS, CDR2 SASEGT. The CDR3 is 12 residues long. The CDR3 reads CASTTGGTEAFF. In DNA, the CDR3 is TGTGCCAGCACGACGGGGGGGACTGAAGCTTTCTTT.

This clonotype was counted ten times or more. V usage is TRBV6-2 or TRBV6-3 and J usage is TRBJ1-2, with 12 bases lining up with TRBD1. Trimming at V came to 5 bases and at J to 2 bases, leaving 3 bases not matched to a gene. The germline V gene has CDR1 MNHEY and CDR2 SVGEGT. This CDR3 comprises 15 residues. DNA for the CDR3: TGTGCCAGCAGTGAAGGGACAGGGGGCAACTATGGCTACACCTTC. Translating gives CASSEGTGGNYGYTF.

In regard to this clonotype: With a much larger clone just one base away, this may be a read error. The gene calls are TRBV7-2 and TRBJ2-7, with 8 bases fitting TRBD1. The CDR3 runs 15 residues. The germline CDR1 and CDR2 sequences are SGHTA and FQGNSA. After removal of 1 base from V and 7 bases from J, the junction contained 9 bases not matched to a gene. This chain's CDR3 is CASSLVVLQGGEQYF. The CDR3 DNA is TGTGCCAGCAGCTTAGTAGTCCTACAGGGGGGAGAGCAGTACTTC.

The chain combines TRBV7-3 with TRBJ2-5, with D unclear. Looked up from germline, CDR1 is SGHTA and CDR2 is FQGTGA. V was trimmed by 3 bases and J by 2 bases, leaving 19 bases between them. This CDR3 comprises 17 residues. The CDR3 spells CASSLERKAIRQETQYF. The CDR3 DNA sequence: TGTGCCAGCAGCTTGGAGCGAAAGGCCATCCGTCAAGAGACCCAGTACTTC.